Listed here is a single T cell receptor (beta chain). Its antigen is still unknown. The input lacks base qualities; no much larger clone sits a single base away. Trimming at the junction amounts to 1 base on V and 0 bases on J, and the germline ends lie 7 bases apart. The CDR3, cysteine through phenylalanine, is 15 amino acids long. The retained sequence is limited to the CDR3, 45 bases, with the frame set at the first base. According to the germline V gene (reference sequence), CDR1 reads LNHDA and CDR2 reads SQIVND. RNA was extracted using the RNeasy kit, and about 0.5 to 1 ug of the RNA was reverse transcribed with random hexamers. The immunoSEQ multiplex PCR assay, which covers 54 Vbeta and 13 Jbeta segments, was used to amplify TCR beta CDR3 regions. To correct PCR amplification bias, a synthetic template baseline was used for both primer optimization and computational correction. In the original analysis: Reads were assigned to V, D and J genes according to IMGT and analyzed in immunoSEQ Analyzer, with only productive sequences retained. Clonality was computed as one minus Shannon entropy normalized by log2 of the number of productive unique sequences. Public and private clones were assessed among the 100 most prevalent clones of each patient and control. Susac-specific clones were defined as absent from healthy and MS cohorts, around 1,000 published viral clones and other ImmuneACCESS disease sequences. TCRdb redid the processing of the public reads, applying fastp at Q25 and MiXCR, and retained in-frame beta chains. Duplicate CDR3 protein sequences are folded into a single record with the most common DNA and genes. What appears here as the V and J calls and clone size reflects TCRdb's work, not the paper's. Recorded for this sample are 20,000 or so distinct CDR3 sequences; roughly 95% of them occurred a single time. Roughly 0.23% of the sample lies in the top ten.

This record comes from a study of CD8 T cells in Susac syndrome (dated by TCRdb to between 2017 and 2020). As for the study more broadly: The study used repertoire sequencing to test whether antigen drove CD8+ T cell activation and differentiation in Susac syndrome. The clonality of the CD8+ T cell repertoire was compared across 12 healthy donors, around 14 Susac syndrome patients and under 18 multiple sclerosis patients. What the research found in general, with its limitations: The TCR sequencing and HLA analysis was acknowledged to have included a relatively small number of individuals.

Peripheral blood CD8+ and CD4+ T cells from healthy donors, Susac syndrome patients and multiple sclerosis patients were profiled by high-throughput TCR beta sequencing. Healthy donors were included as age- and sex-matched controls. Bulk CD8+ and CD4+ T cells were purified magnetically by negative isolation, whereas CD8+ TEMRA cells were enriched by FACS. Blood was drawn into EDTA tubes, processed within 24 hours, and PBMCs were isolated by density gradient centrifugation. PBMCs intended for TCR sequencing were cryopreserved in liquid nitrogen and thawed later in a water bath at 37 degrees C. The sorted or isolated CD4+, CD8+ and CD8+ TEMRA cells had a purity of 90% or higher.

The chain links TRBV19 with TRBJ1-5, and TRBD1 may be the D gene, going by 6 matching bases. The sequence was collected from a human donor in good health. The specimen sequenced was CD8+ T cells from PBMCs. The DNA sequence is as follows: TGTGCCAGTAGTATAGTGGGGGCTAGCAATCAGCCCCAGCATTTT. It codes for CASSIVGASNQPQHF. Reference TRBV19 and TRBJ1-5 genes cover what lies past the CDR3, so the full variable domain is DGGITQSPKYLFRKEGQNVTLSCEQNLNHDAMYWYRQDPGQGLRLIYYSQIVNDFQKGDIAEGYSVSREKKESFPLTVTSAQKNPTAFYLCASSIVGASNQPQHFGDGTRLSIL.